Presented here are 14 T cell receptor beta chains from one specimen sequenced in a study of blood T cells in healthy people across ages. Primers used in a second PCR of about 7 to 11 cycles were a sample-barcoded 5' primer and a J-beta primer mix. One entry per CDR3 protein results from TCRdb running MiXCR on the 5' RACE reads. The table lists some 760,000 distinct CDR3 sequences, roughly 25% of them singletons. This sample was also put to use in a study of T cells of mothers and their children.

The sequenced sample consisted of blood. The receptors stem from a boy younger than 18 in good health.

CDR3 region: CASSLRTSGENSGANVLTF. Written as DNA, the CDR3 is TGTGCCAGCAGCCTGAGAACTAGCGGAGAAAACTCTGGGGCCAACGTCCTGACTTTC. This chain connects TRBV9 to TRBJ2-6; TRBD2 agrees at 8 bases. The V gene's germline CDR1 is SGDLS and CDR2 YYNGEE. V lost 4 bases and J lost 0; bases outside the gene matches: 12. CDR3 size: 19 residues. Full variable domain (outside the CDR3, taken from reference TRBV9 and TRBJ2-6): DSGVTQTPKHLITATGQRVTLRCSPRSGDLSVYWYQQSLDQGLQFLIQYYNGEERAKGNILERFSAQQFPDLHSELNLSSLELGDSALYFCASSLRTSGENSGANVLTFGAGSRLTVL.

J is TRBJ1-2 and V is TRBV12-3 or TRBV12-4, with D uncertain. V was cut by 3 bases and J by 5 bases, with 10 bases left in between. The CDR3 covers 13 residues. The CDR3 region is CASSFGVRYGYTF. The CDR3 nucleotides are TGTGCCAGCAGTTTCGGGGTTCGGTATGGCTACACCTTC.

The V call is TRBV6-2 or TRBV6-3, the J call TRBJ2-5; 7 positions agree with TRBD1. Matching the DNA end better, TRBJ2-7 makes the J call doubtful. Germline V CDR1 and CDR2: MNHEY, SVGEGT. The CDR3 is made up of 13 amino acids. CDR3 region: CASTPGQSYEQYF. As DNA, the CDR3 is TGTGCCAGCACCCCGGGACAGTCCTACGAGCAGTACTTC.

Notes on this clonotype: At one end the junction does not follow the germline gene, possibly because of a read error. The rearrangement links TRBV27 to TRBJ2-1; weak D call: TRBD1 (5 bases). CDR3 length: 11 amino acids. Per the germline V gene, CDR1 is MNHEY and CDR2 is SMNVEV (reference sequence). The CDR3 spells CTSSGINEQFF. Written as DNA, the CDR3 is TGTACCAGCTCAGGGATTAATGAGCAGTTCTTC.

The chain links TRBV7-9 to TRBJ2-5, with D possibly TRBD1 on 6 matching bases. V lost 3 bases to trimming and J lost 4 bases, with 12 bases between them. Per the germline V gene, CDR1 is SEHNR and CDR2 is FQNEAQ (reference sequence). CDR3 length: 14 amino acids. The CDR3 DNA sequence: TGTGCCAGCAGCTTCGTAAGGGGGACAGAGACCCAGTACTTC. Translating gives CASSFVRGTETQYF.

The gene calls are TRBV2 and TRBJ2-7; the D gene is possibly TRBD1 (6 bases). Trimming took 0 bases from V and 5 from J, leaving 14 bases between them. The CDR3 contains 15 residues. Looked up from germline, CDR1 is SNHLY and CDR2 is FYNNEI. CDR3 DNA: TGTGCCAGCAGTGAAGCGGGGGCCACCCTTGACGAGCAGTACTTC. Translating it yields CASSEAGATLDEQYF.

A note on this clonotype: The junction departs from germline at one end; a sequencing error may be responsible. The chain uses TRBV28 and TRBJ2-2; D call uncertain. The CDR3 length is 15 residues. In germline, CDR1 is MDHEN, CDR2 SYDVKM. CDR3 nucleotide sequence: TGTGCCAGTAGTTTATCATCTCGGCCCGAATGGGAGCTGTTTTTT. It specifies CASSLSSRPEWELFF.

The chain couples TRBV6-2 or TRBV6-3 to TRBJ1-1, with D hard to call. Germline values: CDR1 MNHEY, CDR2 SVGEGT. The CDR3 contains 14 residues. The V and J ends lost 6 bases and 2 bases respectively, with 13 bases between them. The CDR3 coding sequence is TGTGCCAGCAGCAAGAGGACTTCTAACACTGAAGCTTTCTTT. Its translation: CASSKRTSNTEAFF.

This clonotype was recorded a few times. The V gene is TRBV7-2, the J gene TRBJ2-5; D uncertain. V was clipped by 1 base and J by 4 bases, with 10 bases between them. This CDR3 has 14 residues. Germline values: CDR1 SGHTA, CDR2 FQGNSA. For the CDR3, the DNA is TGTGCCAGCAGCTTAGATCGCAAAGGAGAGACCCAGTACTTC. Translated, it gives CASSLDRKGETQYF. The full variable domain, its missing parts supplied by reference TRBV7-2 and TRBJ2-5, is GAGVSQSPSNKVTEKGKDVELRCDPISGHTALYWYRQSLGQGLEFLIYFQGNSAPDKSGLPSDRFSAERTGGSVSTLTIQRTQQEDSAVYLCASSLDRKGETQYFGPGTRLLVL.

The rearrangement uses TRBV20-1 and TRBJ2-3; D call uncertain. Germline CDR1 reads DFQATT; CDR2 reads SNEGSKA (reference sequence). The CDR3 extends over 14 amino acids. Between the trimmed V and J ends, which lost 6 bases and 3 bases, there was a span of 16 bases. The DNA of the CDR3 is TGCAGTGCCCCGGGTCTGGATCGGACAGATACGCAGTATTTT. Amino acid sequence: CSAPGLDRTDTQYF.

On this clonotype: One end of the junction varies from germline; a read error may be responsible. This chain joins TRBV3-1 and TRBJ2-1, with 14 positions matching TRBD2. Germline-derived CDR1 and CDR2 are LGHDT and YNNKEL (reference sequence). This CDR3 is 15 amino acids long. The CDR3 bases are TGTGCCAGCAGCCAAGGACTAGCGGGGGGGAATGGGCAGTTCTTC. Encoded protein: CASSQGLAGGNGQFF.

This clonotype was picked up a small number of times. The chain has TRBV7-9 and TRBJ2-5; D possibly matches TRBD1 or TRBD2 (5 bases each). V was pared by 4 bases and J by 1 base, with 13 bases between. The CDR3 sequence is 15 residues long. The germline V gene encodes CDR1 SEHNR and CDR2 FQNEAQ (reference sequence). The CDR3 bases are TGTGCCAGCAGCTCCCAATCAGGGACCCAAGAGACCCAGTACTTC. It yields the protein CASSSQSGTQETQYF. The full variable domain, with the rest looked up from reference TRBV7-9 and TRBJ2-5, is DTGVSQNPRHKITKRGQNVTFRCDPISEHNRLYWYRQTLGQGPEFLTYFQNEAQLEKSRLLSDRFSAERPKGSFSTLEIQRTEQGDSAMYLCASSSQSGTQETQYFGPGTRLLVL.

This clonotype was observed a few times. One end of the junction varies from germline; a read error may be responsible. The chain recombines TRBV5-1 with TRBJ2-7, with D uncertain. From germline, CDR1 is SGHRS and CDR2 YFSETQ. The CDR3 has 14 residues. CDR3 in amino acids: CTSSLDGFSYEQYF. In DNA form, the CDR3 reads TGCACCAGCAGCTTGGACGGATTCTCCTACGAGCAGTACTTC.

The gene calls are TRBV4-3 and TRBJ1-2; a possible D gene is TRBD1 (5 bases). The CDR3 contains 15 residues. The V end was cut by 0 bases, the J end by 3 bases, with 11 bases between. Germline CDR1 and CDR2: LGHNA and YSLEER. The CDR3 DNA is TGCGCCAGCAGCCAAGATCGGGGGATTTACTATGGCTACACCTTC. This encodes CASSQDRGIYYGYTF.